A single sample gave rise to the 5 T cell receptor beta chains below, sequenced in a study of identical twins. TCRdb re-analysed the 5' RACE reads in MiXCR, keeping a single row per CDR3 protein. The table shows 150,000 or so distinct CDR3 sequences, with 3.5% occurring only once. Sample: memory T cells sorted from blood. Receptor source: a man younger than 35 in good health.

This clonotype was recorded many times. The chain employs TRBV28 and TRBJ2-7; D ambiguous. The CDR3 runs 11 residues. Germline V gene lookup returns CDR1 MDHEN and CDR2 SYDVKM. Trimming cost V 5 bases and J 4 bases, with 6 bases left between them. As DNA, the CDR3 is TGTGCCAGCAGTGCCCAGTACGAGCAGTACTTC. It specifies CASSAQYEQYF.

This clonotype was recorded many times. The gene calls are TRBV10-3 and TRBJ2-3; TRBD2 aligns across 7 bases. The CDR3 has 14 residues. CDR1 and CDR2 from the germline V gene are ENHRY and SYGVKD. V shed 7 bases, J shed 4 bases, and the junction held 8 bases outside the gene matches. CDR3: CAITRTRGADTQYF. The CDR3 DNA reads TGTGCCATCACCAGAACCCGGGGGGCAGATACGCAGTATTTT.

This clonotype was counted between two and nine times. The V gene is TRBV7-2, the J gene TRBJ2-3; TRBD2 aligns across 8 bases. The CDR3 is 14 residues long. The germline CDR1 and CDR2 sequences are SGHTA and FQGNSA. The V segment lost 2 bases and the J segment 6 bases; nucleotides outside the gene matches: 4. CDR3 residues: CASSLRGTRDTQYF. In nucleotides, the CDR3 is TGTGCCAGCAGCTTAAGGGGGACTAGGGATACGCAGTATTTT.

This clonotype was detected many times. V gene TRBV9 combines with J gene TRBJ2-5, with 7 bases identical to TRBD2. This CDR3 has 16 amino acids. The germline CDR1 and CDR2 sequences are SGDLS and YYNGEE. Germline trimming cut 0 bases from V and 2 bases from J; bases unmatched to any gene: 7. CDR3 DNA: TGTGCCAGCAGCGTAGCGGGCGGGAGTTGGCAAGAGACCCAGTACTTC. Translated: CASSVAGGSWQETQYF.

This clonotype was recorded at least ten times. This chain links TRBV2 with TRBJ2-1; D not resolved. This CDR3 spans 12 amino acids. Germline V gives CDR1 SNHLY, CDR2 FYNNEI. V shed 7 bases and J shed 10 bases, with 14 bases lying between them. The DNA for the CDR3 is TGTGCCAGCATGCCCCCGGCGGCAGAGCAGTTCTTC. It codes for CASMPPAAEQFF.